Presented here are 29 T cell receptor beta chains from one specimen sequenced in a study of blood T cell repertoires in COVID-19. Here immunoSEQ multiplex PCR was the method, and the copy in TCRdb shows in-frame clones only, minus some. The table has some 250,000 clones, about 91% seen once. The sequencing input was PBMCs or T cells enriched from blood (not recorded which). The receptors stem from a human donor in a cohort exposed to, infected with or recovered from COVID-19 (not recorded which). The donor label of this sample is uncertain.

The gene calls are TRBV7-2 and TRBJ2-5; maybe TRBD2 (6 bases). There are 13 residues in the CDR3. Germline CDR1 is SGHTA and CDR2 is FQGNSA. V lost 3 bases to trimming and J lost 4 bases, with 9 bases between them. As DNA, the CDR3 is TGTGCCAGCAGCTTGCGGGGACGAGAGACCCAGTACTTC. This gives the protein CASSLRGRETQYF. The whole variable domain, remainder taken from reference TRBV7-2 and TRBJ2-5, is GAGVSQSPSNKVTEKGKDVELRCDPISGHTALYWYRQSLGQGLEFLIYFQGNSAPDKSGLPSDRFSAERTGGSVSTLTIQRTQQEDSAVYLCASSLRGRETQYFGPGTRLLVL.

The chain couples TRBV28 to TRBJ1-2; TRBD1 is a possible D gene (6 bases). Trimming took off 6 bases at V and 2 bases at J, with 16 bases between the two ends. Germline CDR1 and CDR2: MDHEN and SYDVKM. The length of the CDR3 is 15 residues. DNA for the CDR3: TGTGCCAGCAGCCCCTCGGGACACCTGAACTATGGCTACACCTTC. Translation: CASSPSGHLNYGYTF.

The table lists this clone with a count of one. The rearrangement uses TRBV19 and TRBJ2-7; maybe TRBD2 (5 bases). The germline V gene has CDR1 LNHDA and CDR2 SQIVND (reference sequence). CDR3 length: 14 amino acids. V was shortened by 8 bases and J by 6 bases, with 20 bases between the two germline ends. The CDR3: CASSYNDGESEQYF. The CDR3 nucleotides are TGTGCCAGTTCCTACAACGACGGGGAATCCGAGCAGTACTTC.

The CDR3 nucleotides are TGCGCCAGCAGCTTGGAGGCAGGGGCGCCGGGAGGCTACACCTTC. It specifies CASSLEAGAPGGYTF. This sequence joins TRBV5-1 and TRBJ1-2, with D perhaps TRBD1 (6 bases). Per the germline V gene, CDR1 is SGHRS and CDR2 is YFSETQ. The CDR3 has 15 amino acids. The V end lost 0 bases, the J end lost 8 bases, and 17 bases lay between the germline ends.

This sequence joins TRBV27 and TRBJ2-3; D call uncertain. Looked up from germline, CDR1 is MNHEY and CDR2 is SMNVEV (reference sequence). The CDR3 is made up of 13 amino acids. Trimming took 3 bases from V and 4 from J, leaving 8 bases between them. The chain's CDR3 is CASSLTYSDTQYF. As DNA, the CDR3 is TGTGCCAGCAGTTTGACTTACTCAGATACGCAGTATTTT.

The V gene is TRBV20-1, the J gene TRBJ2-3; 7 bases line up with TRBD1. Germline assignment: CDR1 DFQATT and CDR2 SNEGSKA (reference sequence). CDR3 length: 13 amino acids. Unmatched junction bases numbered 3, after V lost 3 bases and J lost 3 bases. The CDR3 DNA reads as TGCAGTGCTAGTCTCAGGGGGACAGATACGCAGTATTTT. This translates into CSASLRGTDTQYF.

The chain has TRBV11-3 and TRBJ2-7; TRBD1 aligns across 7 bases. The ends lost 5 bases at V and 3 bases at J; junction bases unmatched: 7. Germline CDR1 is SGHNT and CDR2 is YENEEA. The CDR3 runs to 14 residues. CDR3 bases: TGTGCCAGCAGCCGAAGGACAGGCCTCTACGAGCAGTACTTC. It specifies CASSRRTGLYEQYF.

The rearrangement links TRBV4-3 to TRBJ1-2; 7 nucleotides align to TRBD1. The CDR3 spans 14 residues. CDR1 and CDR2 (germline): LGHNA, YSLEER. V was pared by 0 bases and J by 7 bases, with 5 bases of the junction left unmatched. In DNA form, the CDR3 reads TGCGCCAGCAGCCAAGATAGGACAGGCCTTGGCTACACCTTC. Protein: CASSQDRTGLGYTF.

The CDR3 region is CASSSTAGMNTEAFF. The CDR3 bases are TGTGCCAGCAGCTCTACCGCGGGAATGAACACTGAAGCTTTCTTT. The chain joins TRBV7-3 to TRBJ1-1; the D is unclear. CDR1 is SGHTA, CDR2 FQGTGA, per germline. The CDR3 is made up of 15 amino acids. Trimming stripped 4 bases from V and 0 bases from J, with 12 bases between.

The V and J genes are TRBV6-5 and TRBJ2-2, with D perhaps matching TRBD1 (6 bases). Trimming removed 6 bases from V and 2 bases from J, with 10 bases in between. The CDR3 runs 14 residues. Germline V gives CDR1 MNHEY, CDR2 SVGAGI. CDR3 sequence (DNA): TGTGCCAGCAGAACAGGGTTTAACACCGGGGAGCTGTTTTTT. Translation: CASRTGFNTGELFF.

V usage is TRBV25-1 and J usage is TRBJ2-7, with a possible D match to TRBD1 (5 bases). V lost 6 bases and J lost 6, with 15 bases in between. Germline CDR1 MGHDK, CDR2 SYGVNS. The CDR3 is 13 residues long. This CDR3 reads CASRGFRGPEQYF. CDR3 nucleotides: TGTGCCAGCAGGGGATTTAGGGGCCCCGAGCAGTACTTC.

The chain links TRBV4-1 to TRBJ2-4; TRBD1 agrees at 7 bases. CDR3 length: 18 amino acids. V was clipped by 2 bases and J by 0 bases; unmatched bases: 10. Germline CDR1 reads MGHRA; CDR2 reads YSYEKL. The CDR3 DNA follows: TGCGCCAGCAGCCAATTGGGCCGGGACAGACTAGCCAAAAACATTCAGTACTTC. Translation gives CASSQLGRDRLAKNIQYF.

This chain connects TRBV24-1 to TRBJ1-2, with no clear D. Between the trimmed V and J ends, which lost 5 bases and 10 bases, there was a span of 10 bases. Germline V lookup: CDR1 KGHDR, CDR2 SFDVKD. This CDR3 is 11 amino acids long. CDR3 protein: CATSVRGIYTF. The DNA for the CDR3 is TGTGCCACCAGTGTACGCGGGATCTACACCTTC.

V and J are TRBV30 and TRBJ1-3, with 7 bases lining up with TRBD1. The CDR3 is 16 amino acids. With V trimmed by 0 bases and J by 0 bases, 5 bases remained unmatched. Germline CDR1 and CDR2: GTSNPN and SVGIG (reference sequence). CDR3 sequence (DNA): TGTGCCTGGAGTGTCCCCCGACAGGGCTCTGGAAACACCATATATTTT. Translated, it gives CAWSVPRQGSGNTIYF. The full variable domain, its missing parts supplied by reference TRBV30 and TRBJ1-3, is SQTIHQWPATLVQPVGSPLSLECTVEGTSNPNLYWYRQAAGRGLQLLFYSVGIGQISSEVPQNLSASRPQDRQFILSSKKLLLSDSGFYLCAWSVPRQGSGNTIYFGEGSWLTVV.

The gene calls are TRBV15 and TRBJ2-5; D gene unclear. CDR3 length equals 14 residues. Trimming pared 7 bases from V and 4 bases from J, leaving 16 bases between. CDR1 is LNHNV and CDR2 is YYDKDF in the germline V gene (reference sequence). CDR3 in amino acids: CATTTRIPGETQYF. CDR3 nucleotides: TGTGCCACCACCACCCGGATCCCGGGAGAGACCCAGTACTTC.

This chain uses TRBV28 with TRBJ1-2; maybe TRBD1 (5 bases). Germline V CDR1 and CDR2: MDHEN, SYDVKM. The CDR3 totals 14 residues. Trimming took off 4 bases at V and 4 bases at J, with 13 bases between the two ends. CDR3 sequence reads: CASSSPSGFYGYTF. The CDR3 DNA reads as TGTGCCAGCAGTTCACCTTCAGGGTTCTATGGCTACACCTTC.

The CDR3 nucleotides read TGTGCCACGGAGGGACAGGGGACGAACACTGAAGCTTTCTTT. Translating gives CATEGQGTNTEAFF. This sequence joins TRBV10-3 and TRBJ1-1, with 10 positions matching TRBD1. The V segment lost 10 bases and the J segment 1 base; nucleotides outside the gene matches: 6. Germline V gene lookup returns CDR1 ENHRY and CDR2 SYGVKD. The CDR3 is made up of 14 amino acids.

This clone appeared a single time. V and J are TRBV4-1 and TRBJ1-3; D possibly corresponds to TRBD1 (6 bases). Trimming removed 3 bases at V and 4 bases at J, with 13 bases between. Germline-derived CDR1 and CDR2 are MGHRA and YSYEKL. CDR3 size: 15 residues. CDR3 bases: TGCGCCAGCAGCCAGCTAGGGGGTCCGGGAAACACCATATATTTT. It encodes CASSQLGGPGNTIYF.

The CDR3 sequence: CASRTGTGSYEQYF. The CDR3 DNA follows: TGTGCCAGCAGGACCGGGACAGGGTCGTACGAGCAGTACTTC. This chain joins TRBV27 and TRBJ2-7, with 9 bases matching TRBD1. V was pared by 6 bases and J by 4 bases, with 7 bases of the junction left unmatched. The CDR3 sequence is 14 residues long. Germline CDR1 is MNHEY and CDR2 is SMNVEV (reference sequence).

This sequence joins TRBV7-9 and TRBJ1-1; possibly TRBD1 for D (6 bases). The CDR3 runs to 15 residues. V lost 5 bases, J lost 10 bases, and 23 bases lay in between. Germline lookup yields CDR1 SEHNR and CDR2 FQNEAQ (reference sequence). The CDR3 protein is CASSTYSQGPISAFF. The CDR3 DNA follows: TGTGCCAGCAGCACCTATTCACAGGGCCCTATTTCAGCTTTCTTT.

The J gene is TRBJ2-1, the V gene TRBV21-1; the D call in the table, TRBD2, was not verified against the DNA. TRBV21-1 is a pseudogene segment. The CDR3 loop spans 17 amino acids. The CDR3 DNA is TGTGCCAGCAGCAAAGCAGGAGGGAGTTTCTCCTACAATGAGCAGTTCTTC. As protein: CASSKAGGSFSYNEQFF.

The chain links TRBV7-2 to TRBJ2-3, with a tentative D call TRBD1 (6 bases). Germline V gene data show CDR1 as SGHTA and CDR2 as FQGNSA. This CDR3 comprises 16 residues. V lost 5 bases and J lost 2, with 17 bases in between. The CDR3 region has the DNA TGTGCCAGCAGCCGCATGTCGGGACATCTCACAGATACGCAGTATTTT. Residues: CASSRMSGHLTDTQYF. The whole variable domain, filled in from reference TRBV7-2 and TRBJ2-3, reads GAGVSQSPSNKVTEKGKDVELRCDPISGHTALYWYRQSLGQGLEFLIYFQGNSAPDKSGLPSDRFSAERTGGSVSTLTIQRTQQEDSAVYLCASSRMSGHLTDTQYFGPGTRLTVL.

The chain couples TRBV29-1 to TRBJ2-2, with 8 nucleotides matching TRBD2. Germline V gene data show CDR1 as SQVTM and CDR2 as ANQGSEA. The V segment lost 5 bases and the J segment 6 bases; nucleotides outside the gene matches: 8. The CDR3 totals 14 residues. CDR3 DNA: TGCAGCGTTTTAAAGGCTAGCGGGTCCGGGGAGCTGTTTTTT. This codes for CSVLKASGSGELFF.

The chain combines TRBV6-2 or TRBV6-3 with TRBJ1-1; D not certain. Trimming pared 0 bases from V and 0 bases from J, leaving 11 bases between. CDR1 is MNHEY and CDR2 is SVGEGT in the germline V gene. The CDR3 is made up of 16 amino acids. CDR3 in amino acids: CASSYSRSKLNTEAFF. The CDR3 DNA reads TGTGCCAGCAGTTACTCGAGATCGAAGCTGAACACTGAAGCTTTCTTT.

The chain couples TRBV13 to TRBJ1-1; TRBD1 matches 7 bases. V gave up 3 bases and J gave up 4 bases; unmatched junction bases: 5. The CDR3 is made up of 14 amino acids. Per germline, CDR1 PRHDT and CDR2 FYEKMQ (reference sequence). CDR3 in DNA: TGTGCCAGCAGCTTTAAGGGGGCGCCCACTGAAGCTTTCTTT. Residues: CASSFKGAPTEAFF.

This clone was counted only a few times. This chain links TRBV7-2 with TRBJ1-5; D ambiguous. Germline CDR1 and CDR2: SGHTA and FQGNSA. There are 14 residues in the CDR3. With 2 bases removed from V and 2 bases from J, the gap between germline ends came to 7 bases. The CDR3 DNA reads TGTGCCAGCAGCTTAAAGGGAGGCAATCAGCCCCAGCATTTT. Protein: CASSLKGGNQPQHF.

The CDR3 is CASSPRGLGTEAFF. CDR3 nucleotides: TGTGCCAGCTCACCCAGGGGGCTTGGCACTGAAGCTTTCTTT. The V gene is TRBV18, the J gene TRBJ1-1, with 8 bases identical to TRBD1. Germline V gene data show CDR1 as KGHSH and CDR2 as LQKENI. The CDR3 is 14 amino acids. The V and J ends lost 3 bases and 4 bases, in that order; junction bases with no gene match: 4.

The chain couples TRBV19 to TRBJ1-1; D not certain. This CDR3 comprises 15 residues. In germline, CDR1 is LNHDA, CDR2 SQIVND (reference sequence). V gave up 3 bases and J gave up 4 bases, with 15 bases separating them. The CDR3 DNA is TGTGCCAGTAGTATGACCCACGGTCGGGGCACTGAAGCTTTCTTT. Translated, it gives CASSMTHGRGTEAFF.

The chain recombines TRBV7-2 with TRBJ1-6, with 7 bases identical to TRBD1. The CDR3 has 15 amino acids. Germline values: CDR1 SGHTA, CDR2 FQGNSA. Trimming took 2 bases from V and 17 from J; bases not matched to a gene: 15. The CDR3 loop reads CASSLSRDSGLRIHF. The DNA for the CDR3 is TGTGCCAGCAGCTTAAGCCGGGACAGCGGCCTCAGGATCCACTTT.